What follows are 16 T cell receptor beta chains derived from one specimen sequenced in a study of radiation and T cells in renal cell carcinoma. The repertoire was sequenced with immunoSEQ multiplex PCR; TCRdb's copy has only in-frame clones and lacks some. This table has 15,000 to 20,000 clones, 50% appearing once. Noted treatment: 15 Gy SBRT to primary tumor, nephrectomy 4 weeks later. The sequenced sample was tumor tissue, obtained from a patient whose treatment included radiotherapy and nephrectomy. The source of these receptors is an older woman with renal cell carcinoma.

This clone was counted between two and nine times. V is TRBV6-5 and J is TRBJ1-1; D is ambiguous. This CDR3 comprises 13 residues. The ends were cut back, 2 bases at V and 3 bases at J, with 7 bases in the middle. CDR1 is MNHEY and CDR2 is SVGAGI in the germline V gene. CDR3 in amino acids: CASSYGRDTEAFF. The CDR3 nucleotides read TGTGCCAGCAGTTACGGGCGGGACACTGAAGCTTTCTTT.

In DNA form, the CDR3 reads TGTGCCAGCAGCCCAGGACAGGAAGAGACCCAGTACTTC. Protein: CASSPGQEETQYF. This chain uses TRBV7-1 with TRBJ2-5, with 7 bases fitting TRBD1. TRBV7-1 is an ORF; its function is uncertain. With 5 bases clipped from V and 3 bases from J, the junction kept 3 bases outside the gene matches. The CDR3 extends over 13 amino acids.

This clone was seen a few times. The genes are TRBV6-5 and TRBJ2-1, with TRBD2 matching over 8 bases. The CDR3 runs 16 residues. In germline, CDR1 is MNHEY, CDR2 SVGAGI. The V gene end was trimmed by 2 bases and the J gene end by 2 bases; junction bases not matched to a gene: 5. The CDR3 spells CASSYGGGLAYNEQFF. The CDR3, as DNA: TGTGCCAGCAGTTACGGAGGGGGACTAGCCTACAATGAGCAGTTCTTC.

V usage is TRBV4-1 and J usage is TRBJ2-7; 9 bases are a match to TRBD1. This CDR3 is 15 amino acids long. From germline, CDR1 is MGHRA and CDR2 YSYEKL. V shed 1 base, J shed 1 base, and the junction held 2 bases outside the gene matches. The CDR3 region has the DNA TGCGCCAGCAGCCAAGGCGGGACAGGGTCCTACGAGCAGTACTTC. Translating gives CASSQGGTGSYEQYF.

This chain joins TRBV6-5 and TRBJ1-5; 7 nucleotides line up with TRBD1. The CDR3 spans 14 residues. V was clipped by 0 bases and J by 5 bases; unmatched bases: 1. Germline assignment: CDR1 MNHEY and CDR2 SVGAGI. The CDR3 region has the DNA TGTGCCAGCAGTTACTCGACAGGGCATCAGCCCCAGCATTTT. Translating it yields CASSYSTGHQPQHF.

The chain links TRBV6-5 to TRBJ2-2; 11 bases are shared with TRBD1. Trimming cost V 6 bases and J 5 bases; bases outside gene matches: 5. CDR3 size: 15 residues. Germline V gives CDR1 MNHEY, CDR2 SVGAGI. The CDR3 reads CASRGTGGGTGELFF. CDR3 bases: TGTGCCAGCAGAGGGACAGGGGGAGGGACCGGGGAGCTGTTTTTT.

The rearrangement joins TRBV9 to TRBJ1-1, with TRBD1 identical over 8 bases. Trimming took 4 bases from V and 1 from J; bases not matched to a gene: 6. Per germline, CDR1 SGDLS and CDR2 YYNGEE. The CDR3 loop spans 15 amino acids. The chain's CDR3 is CASSPGQGWNTEAFF. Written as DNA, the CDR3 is TGTGCCAGCAGCCCAGGACAGGGCTGGAACACTGAAGCTTTCTTT.

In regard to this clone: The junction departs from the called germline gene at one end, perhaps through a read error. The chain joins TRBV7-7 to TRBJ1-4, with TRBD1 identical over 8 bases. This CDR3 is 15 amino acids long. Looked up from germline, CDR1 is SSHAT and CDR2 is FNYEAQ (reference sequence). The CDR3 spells CASSSRQGFNEKLFF. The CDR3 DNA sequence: TGTGCTAGCAGCTCCAGACAGGGGTTCAATGAAAAACTGTTTTTT.

CDR3 residues: CASSWRGSYNEQFF. The CDR3 bases are TGCGCCAGCAGCTGGCGGGGCTCCTACAATGAGCAGTTCTTC. The chain recombines TRBV5-1 with TRBJ2-1; D may be TRBD2 (6 bases). This CDR3 region has 14 residues. The V end lost 3 bases, the J end lost 0 bases, and 7 bases lay between the germline ends. Germline values: CDR1 SGHRS, CDR2 YFSETQ.

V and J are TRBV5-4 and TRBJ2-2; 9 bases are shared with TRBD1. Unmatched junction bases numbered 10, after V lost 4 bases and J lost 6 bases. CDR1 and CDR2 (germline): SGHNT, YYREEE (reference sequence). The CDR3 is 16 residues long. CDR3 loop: CASSPTGGATAGELFF. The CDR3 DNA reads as TGTGCCAGCAGCCCCACAGGGGGCGCGACTGCCGGGGAGCTGTTTTTT.

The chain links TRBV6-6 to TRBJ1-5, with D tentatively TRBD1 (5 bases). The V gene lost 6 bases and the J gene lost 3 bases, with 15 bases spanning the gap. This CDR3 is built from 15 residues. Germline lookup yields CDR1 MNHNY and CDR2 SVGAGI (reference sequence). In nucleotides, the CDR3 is TGTGCCAGCAGGGACAAGAGTTTAAACAATCAGCCCCAGCATTTT. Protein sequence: CASRDKSLNNQPQHF.

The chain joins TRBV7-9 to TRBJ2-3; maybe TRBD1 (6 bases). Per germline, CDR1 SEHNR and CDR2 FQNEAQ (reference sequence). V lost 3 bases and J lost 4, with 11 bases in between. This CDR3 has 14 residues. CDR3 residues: CASSFGQQADTQYF. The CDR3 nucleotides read TGTGCCAGCAGCTTCGGACAGCAGGCAGATACGCAGTATTTT.

The CDR3 protein is CAAAPGTGWTEAFF. The CDR3 DNA sequence: TGTGCAGCCGCACCCGGGACAGGGTGGACTGAAGCTTTCTTT. The genes are TRBV19 and TRBJ1-1; TRBD1 matches at 9 bases. The germline CDR1 and CDR2 sequences are LNHDA and SQIVND (reference sequence). CDR3 length: 14 residues.

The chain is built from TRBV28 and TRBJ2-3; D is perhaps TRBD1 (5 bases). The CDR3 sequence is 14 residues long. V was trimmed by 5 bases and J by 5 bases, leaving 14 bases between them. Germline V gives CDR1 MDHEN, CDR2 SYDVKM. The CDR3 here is CASSSLGAGDTQYF. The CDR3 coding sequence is TGTGCCAGCAGTAGCCTAGGGGCAGGAGATACGCAGTATTTT.

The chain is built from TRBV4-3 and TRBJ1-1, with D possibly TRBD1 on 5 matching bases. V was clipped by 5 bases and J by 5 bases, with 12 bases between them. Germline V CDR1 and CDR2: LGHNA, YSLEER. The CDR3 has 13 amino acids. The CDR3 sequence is CASSSGGRTEAFF. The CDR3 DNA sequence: TGCGCCAGCAGCTCTGGGGGGAGAACTGAAGCTTTCTTT.

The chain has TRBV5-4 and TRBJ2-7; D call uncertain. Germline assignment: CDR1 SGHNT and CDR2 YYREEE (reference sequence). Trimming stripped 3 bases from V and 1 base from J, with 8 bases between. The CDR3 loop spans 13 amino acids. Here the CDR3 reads CASSSGKSYEQYF. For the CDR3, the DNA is TGTGCCAGCAGCTCCGGAAAGTCCTACGAGCAGTACTTC.